The 8 T cell receptor beta chains presented below share a single source sample, sequenced in a study of T cell repertoires in cytomegalovirus infection. MiXCR was run by TCRdb on the reads, yielding one entry per CDR3 protein. The repertoire has under 200,000 distinct CDR3 sequences, about a tenth of them found once; the top ten carry 4.6%. Material for sequencing was PBMCs. These receptors all come from a human donor in good health (CMV status not recorded). Some clones in this sample may be carry-over from other donors' samples.

By share, this clonotype counts as medium-sized (0.01 to 0.1%). V is TRBV12-3 or TRBV12-4 and J is TRBJ1-1, with TRBD1 matching 10 bases. The CDR3 extends over 13 amino acids. Trimming at V came to 6 bases and at J to 3 bases, leaving 1 base not matched to a gene. The CDR3: CASRGTGDTEAFF. In DNA, the CDR3 is TGTGCCAGCAGGGGGACAGGGGACACTGAAGCTTTCTTT.

This clonotype was observed many times. The chain links TRBV7-8 to TRBJ1-5; possibly TRBD1 for D (5 bases). The CDR3 consists of 15 residues. Trimming removed 3 bases at V and 6 bases at J, with 15 bases between. CDR1 is SGHVS, CDR2 FQNEAQ, per germline. DNA of the CDR3: TGTGCCAGCAGCTTGGGCAGGGCTGGGGCTCAGCCCCAGCATTTT. Encoded protein: CASSLGRAGAQPQHF.

This clonotype has a count of ten or more. This sequence joins TRBV28 and TRBJ1-5, with D possibly TRBD1 on 6 matching bases. This CDR3 spans 15 amino acids. From germline, CDR1 is MDHEN and CDR2 SYDVKM. V dropped 4 bases and J dropped 3 bases, with 13 bases sitting between them. The CDR3 spells CASSSPGDTNQPQHF. The CDR3, as DNA: TGTGCCAGCAGTTCCCCAGGGGACACCAATCAGCCCCAGCATTTT.

This chain uses TRBV12-3 or TRBV12-4 with TRBJ2-7; D gene unclear. Trimming stripped 4 bases from V and 4 bases from J, with 8 bases between. The CDR3 runs to 12 residues. The CDR3 sequence is CASSSLGYEQYF. In DNA, the CDR3 is TGTGCCAGCAGTTCCCTAGGGTACGAGCAGTACTTC.

This sequence joins TRBV5-5 and TRBJ2-1; a possible D gene is TRBD2 (5 bases). Between the trimmed V and J ends, which lost 4 bases and 0 bases, there was a span of 11 bases. The germline gives CDR1 SGHKS, CDR2 YYEKEE (reference sequence). CDR3 length: 15 amino acids. CDR3 protein: CASSGSSSSYNEQFF. The CDR3, as DNA: TGTGCCAGCAGCGGGAGTTCTAGCTCCTACAATGAGCAGTTCTTC.

This clonotype was detected ten times or more. The chain has TRBV7-2 and TRBJ2-5; D is unclear. The CDR3 loop spans 14 amino acids. Germline loops: CDR1 SGHTA, CDR2 FQGNSA. V was trimmed by 1 base and J by 3 bases, leaving 9 bases between them. The CDR3 DNA sequence: TGTGCCAGCAGCTTAGACCGAAATAAAGAGACCCAGTACTTC. Amino acids: CASSLDRNKETQYF.

This clonotype appeared many times. The gene calls are TRBV7-8 and TRBJ1-1; 8 bases map to TRBD1. The V and J ends lost 4 bases and 4 bases, in that order; junction bases with no gene match: 5. The germline CDR1 and CDR2 sequences are SGHVS and FQNEAQ. The length of the CDR3 is 14 residues. As DNA, the CDR3 is TGTGCCAGCAGCTCCTACACAGGGGGCACTGAAGCTTTCTTT. This codes for CASSSYTGGTEAFF.

The table lists this clonotype with many counts. The chain joins TRBV28 to TRBJ1-5, with D possibly TRBD1 on 5 matching bases. CDR3 size: 16 residues. Germline V lookup: CDR1 MDHEN, CDR2 SYDVKM. V lost 7 bases and J lost 3, with 19 bases in between. CDR3 residues: CASKPQVTGYNQPQHF. CDR3 nucleotide sequence: TGTGCCAGCAAGCCCCAAGTCACAGGATACAATCAGCCCCAGCATTTT. The full variable domain, completed using reference TRBV28 and TRBJ1-5, is DVKVTQSSRYLVKRTGEKVFLECVQDMDHENMFWYRQDPGLGLRLIYFSYDVKMKEKGDIPEGYSVSREKKERFSLILESASTNQTSMYLCASKPQVTGYNQPQHFGDGTRLSIL.